This T cell receptor beta chain was profiled in a study of blood T cell repertoires in COVID-19. Whole-study context: Sources were T cells, B-cell-depleted T cells, or PBMCs; the material itself was cDNA or gDNA.

Residents of about 25 US areas, aged about 18 to 89 years, made up the participants. Participants had their cohort set by participant-reported clinical history. The CDR3 spans 13 residues. Germline V gene lookup returns CDR1 SGDLS and CDR2 YYNGEE. V lost 0 bases to trimming and J lost 8 bases; unmatched junction nucleotides: 4. The data were produced by immunoSEQ multiplex PCR, yet TCRdb's version contains in-frame clones alone and is incomplete. Of fewer than 200,000 clones listed, around 82% are singletons. The genes are TRBV9 and TRBJ1-2; 7 bases are a match to TRBD1. This TCR derives from a woman aged 45-59 years in a cohort exposed to, infected with or recovered from COVID-19 (not recorded which). The sample consisted of PBMCs or T cells enriched from blood (not recorded which). This chain's CDR3 is CASSVDQGGGYTF. The CDR3 nucleotides read TGTGCCAGCAGCGTAGATCAGGGGGGCGGCTACACCTTC.